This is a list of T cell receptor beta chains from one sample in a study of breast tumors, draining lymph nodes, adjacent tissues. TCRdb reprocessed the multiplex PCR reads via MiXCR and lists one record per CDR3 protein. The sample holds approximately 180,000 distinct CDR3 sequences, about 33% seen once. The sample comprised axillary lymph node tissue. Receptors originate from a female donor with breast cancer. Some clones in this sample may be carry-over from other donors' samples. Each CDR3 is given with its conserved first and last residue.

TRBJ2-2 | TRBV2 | CASSEAGRGQMNTGELFF
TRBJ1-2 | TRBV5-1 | CASRGLWGHGYTF
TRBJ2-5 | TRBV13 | CASTGSTQETQYF
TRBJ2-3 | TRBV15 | CATSNSGRADTQYF
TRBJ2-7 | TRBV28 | CASSLHGGPSYEQYF
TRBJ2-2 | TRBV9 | CASSLPDGSNTGELFF
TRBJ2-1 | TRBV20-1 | CSANRGGGVNEQFF
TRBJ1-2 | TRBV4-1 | CASSQEQGNYGYTF
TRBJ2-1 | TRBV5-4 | CASLLKSEGGPGEQFF
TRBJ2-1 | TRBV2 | CASSGGSGYNEQFF
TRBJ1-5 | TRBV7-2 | CASSLDPFNQPQHF
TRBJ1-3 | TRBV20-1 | CSARIAGQGVGNTIYF
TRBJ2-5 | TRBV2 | CASREGQIGETQYF
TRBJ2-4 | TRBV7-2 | CASSPQARTGGKNIQYF
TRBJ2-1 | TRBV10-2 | CASRGLLPTGNNEQFF
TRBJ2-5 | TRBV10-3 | CAISEELQETQCF
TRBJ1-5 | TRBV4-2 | CASSPGQGRGYSNQPQHF
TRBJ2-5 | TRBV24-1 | CATSEAGETQYF
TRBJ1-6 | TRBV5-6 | CASSLVSSSYNSPLHF
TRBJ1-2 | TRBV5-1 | CASSLSPGDSNYGYTF
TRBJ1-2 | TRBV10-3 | CAIRGTGDGYTF
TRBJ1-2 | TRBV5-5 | CASSLDGYRVSGYTF
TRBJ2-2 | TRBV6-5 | CASRRSGTGELFF
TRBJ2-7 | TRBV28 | CASSLSPGLGSSLYEQYF
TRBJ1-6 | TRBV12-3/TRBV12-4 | CASRETGRGRNSPLHF
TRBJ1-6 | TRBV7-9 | CASSRRGGESSYNSPLHF
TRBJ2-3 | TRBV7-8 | CASSPLGGTDTQYF